These T cell receptor beta chains were read from a single sample in a study of blood T cell repertoires in COVID-19. The method was immunoSEQ multiplex PCR; TCRdb's version includes in-frame clones alone and lacks a portion of them. The sample comprises approximately 260,000 clones, less than 85% of which are singletons, and roughly 4.9% rests with the top ten. Sequenced: peripheral blood. These TCRs come from a woman of 80 years or more with active or convalescent COVID-19. Each CDR3 is given with its conserved first and last residue. D genes are given only for firm matches. Clone size is stated in some rows and not others, as once, few, many or a class when expanded.

CASSLIDEKLFF NA TRBV28 NA
CASSEPHRTLTGELFF NA TRBV6-1 few
CASSVGETQYF NA TRBV11-2 NA
CASSPRQGWSTDTQYF TRBD1 TRBV5-5 once
CASSTTPGSTIYF NA TRBV12-3/TRBV12-4 NA
CASSLPNSGKPLHF NA TRBV28 NA
CASSLTSGTTHEQYF TRBD2 TRBV4-2 NA
CASSKVGASSSLGEQYF NA TRBV21-1 NA
CASSEAGADTGELFF NA TRBV2 NA
CASSAGTGVGQPQHF TRBD1 TRBV9 few
CASSLIDEQYF NA TRBV7-9 NA
CATSGTGATGTQHF TRBD1 TRBV24-1 many
CASSLEVGGGYTF NA TRBV5-4 NA
CASSEAGAFYGYTF NA TRBV6-1 NA
CASSSLWRAMNTEAFF NA TRBV27 NA
CASSRTGLDYGYTF TRBD1 TRBV25-1 once
CASSSAGGSYNEQFF NA TRBV5-1 once
CATRLDRSSYNEQFF NA TRBV19 NA
CSAIGGYEQYF TRBD2 TRBV29-1 NA
CASSSLAGGSDTQYF TRBD2 TRBV2 NA
CASSPTAGTGYTDTQYF NA TRBV28 NA
CASRITGQVQETQYF NA TRBV5-1 NA
CASSQAGTELFNSPLHF TRBD1 TRBV4-1 NA
CASSPLRAGIYGYTF NA TRBV28 once
CASSLVASETQYF NA TRBV5-1 once
CASGSTPLAGVTGTGELFF TRBD2 TRBV12-5 NA
CASSQDSPGGKSNQPQHF NA TRBV4-1 NA
CASSYSRTLAGGEQYF TRBD2 TRBV6-5 NA
CASSYSSVSYEQYF NA TRBV6-5 NA
CASRNAGVAGGRTGELFF TRBD2 TRBV7-6 NA
CASSLTGTNTGELFF NA TRBV5-1 NA
CASRTGTVNLNTEAFF TRBD1 TRBV28 NA
CASSLPPTDSYEQYF NA TRBV18 few
CASSVGQGYGYTF NA TRBV2 NA
CASSLATALGNSPLHF NA TRBV5-1 once
CASSPLLAGVTPGELFF TRBD2 TRBV18 NA
CASNGAVAYEQYF NA TRBV6-5 NA
CASSPEGDVPQHF NA TRBV18 NA
CASSLGGTGVYEQFF TRBD1 TRBV7-9 NA
CASSPYTTNEKLFF NA TRBV3-1/TRBV3-2 NA
CASSSGIEPQHF NA TRBV28 NA
CASSTTGGTNQPQHF TRBD1 TRBV19 NA
CASSANGGTQYF NA TRBV9 NA
CASSPPGGLSSYEQYF TRBD2 TRBV18 once
CAWDTSLETQYF NA TRBV30 NA
CSVERGQQPYSNQPQHF TRBD1 TRBV29-1 NA
CASGRDRNTEAFF TRBD1 TRBV12-3/TRBV12-4 NA
CASSLFPEETQYF NA TRBV13 NA
CASSFGTSGSYEQFF TRBD2 TRBV5-1 NA
CASRTRGGRDVGYYNEQFF TRBD2 TRBV28 once
CASLGGLAKNTGELFF TRBD2 TRBV10-2 NA